What follows are 9 T cell receptor beta chains derived from one specimen sequenced in a study of identical twins listed by TCRdb under 2016. The library was prepared using 5' RACE. Sequenced on an Illumina HiSeq 2000. The public sequencing data were trimmed at Q25 with fastp and processed into clonotypes with MiXCR by TCRdb, which kept only in-frame beta chains. Each entry merges the rows of one CDR3 protein and shows their most common DNA and genes. In this sample the table shows 500,000 to 700,000 distinct CDR3 sequences, under 8.5% of which occur a single time. The ten largest clones represent 1.6% of the sample. These data were likewise used in another study, on yellow fever vaccine responses in identical twins.

The sequenced sample consisted of PBMCs. These receptors all come from a young woman in good health.

There are many counts of this clonotype. The chain is built from TRBV11-2 and TRBJ2-1; no clear D gene. There are 16 residues in the CDR3. CDR1 is SGHAT and CDR2 is FQNNGV in the germline V gene. With 2 bases removed from V and 0 bases from J, the gap between germline ends came to 11 bases. CDR3 protein: CASSLILFSSYNEQFF. CDR3 in DNA: TGTGCCAGCAGCTTAATACTGTTCAGCTCCTACAATGAGCAGTTCTTC.

This clonotype was counted ten times or more. The chain couples TRBV12-3 or TRBV12-4 to TRBJ2-3; 13 bases match TRBD2. V lost 6 bases to trimming and J lost 6 bases; unmatched junction nucleotides: 6. The CDR3 loop spans 15 amino acids. CDR3 coding DNA: TGTGCCAGCAGCTCCCGGACTAGCGGGAGTGATACGCAGTATTTT. The encoded protein is CASSSRTSGSDTQYF.

This clonotype was detected many times. The chain is built from TRBV28 and TRBJ1-2; D unresolved. The CDR3 sequence is 15 residues long. Germline V gives CDR1 MDHEN, CDR2 SYDVKM. Trimming shortened V by 2 bases and J by 4 bases, and 14 bases separated the two germline ends. The CDR3 protein is CASSLRAGMFYGYTF. For the CDR3, the DNA is TGTGCCAGCAGTTTAAGGGCTGGGATGTTCTATGGCTACACCTTC.

There are a few counts of this clonotype. The chain has TRBV5-1 and TRBJ1-1; TRBD1 aligns across 10 bases. J was trimmed by 4 bases and V by 3 bases; bases with no gene match: 3. The CDR3 is 14 residues long. The V gene's germline CDR1 is SGHRS and CDR2 YFSETQ. The DNA of the CDR3 is TGCGCCAGCAGCTCGACAGGGGGCCTCACTGAAGCTTTCTTT. Encoded protein: CASSSTGGLTEAFF. Full variable domain (remainder filled in from reference TRBV5-1 and TRBJ1-1): KAGVTQTPRYLIKTRGQQVTLSCSPISGHRSVSWYQQTPGQGLQFLFEYFSETQRNKGNFPGRFSGRQFSNSRSEMNVSTLELGDSALYLCASSSTGGLTEAFFGQGTRLTVV.

This clonotype appeared many times. The V call is TRBV28, the J call TRBJ1-4; the D gene is possibly TRBD1 (5 bases). Germline values: CDR1 MDHEN, CDR2 SYDVKM. The CDR3 extends over 16 amino acids. With 6 bases removed from V and 3 bases from J, the gap between germline ends came to 17 bases. The CDR3 protein is CASSDPTGAANEKLFF. In nucleotides, the CDR3 is TGTGCCAGCAGCGACCCAACCGGGGCGGCTAATGAAAAACTGTTTTTT.

The sample holds many counts of this clonotype. The chain employs TRBV7-9 and TRBJ2-1; 7 bases are a match to TRBD1. Germline CDR1 SEHNR, CDR2 FQNEAQ (reference sequence). V lost 5 bases and J lost 5; bases outside the gene matches: 9. The CDR3 is made up of 15 amino acids. The CDR3 loop is CASSRVTGPDNEQFF. Written as DNA, the CDR3 is TGTGCCAGCAGCCGAGTGACAGGGCCCGACAATGAGCAGTTCTTC.

The sample holds many counts of this clonotype. This sequence joins TRBV2 and TRBJ2-7, with TRBD2 identical over 8 bases. V shed 11 bases and J 0 bases; nucleotides not matched to a gene: 3. CDR3 length: 12 amino acids. Germline-derived CDR1 and CDR2 are SNHLY and FYNNEI. This CDR3 reads CARGGLSYEQYF. In DNA, the CDR3 is TGTGCCCGGGGGGGGCTCTCCTACGAGCAGTACTTC.

This clonotype was seen more than once but under ten times. V and J are TRBV4-1 and TRBJ1-1; the match to TRBD1 covers 7 bases. Per the germline V gene, CDR1 is MGHRA and CDR2 is YSYEKL. The CDR3 sequence is 13 residues long. Trimming removed 1 base from V and 11 bases from J; junction bases left unmatched: 7. The CDR3 is CASSQATGVDAFF. The CDR3, as DNA: TGCGCCAGCAGCCAAGCAACAGGGGTGGATGCTTTCTTT.

This clonotype was seen only a few times. The DNA for the CDR3 is TGTGCCAGCAGTTACAGGGTTGCAGGTGCAGATACGCAGTATTTT. Translating it yields CASSYRVAGADTQYF. The rearrangement joins TRBV6-5 to TRBJ2-3, with D uncertain. Germline V lookup: CDR1 MNHEY, CDR2 SVGAGI. The CDR3 runs to 15 residues. V lost 2 bases, J lost 4 bases, and 13 bases lay in between.